The TCR beta chain described here comes from a study of shared clonotypes between healthy human individuals. Method: immunoSEQ multiplex PCR; TCRdb's copy keeps in-frame clones and lacks some. The sample has 110,000 or so clones; about 63% are singletons. This clone came up a few times. The CDR3 totals 14 residues. Germline values: CDR1 LNHDA, CDR2 SQIVND (reference sequence). V gave up 2 bases and J gave up 5 bases, with 12 bases separating them. The genes are TRBV19 and TRBJ1-1; D possibly corresponds to TRBD1 (6 bases). The TCR originated in a woman in her twenties or thirties in good health. Sequencing was done on a sample of memory CD8+ T cells sorted from blood. Subset denoted: CD45RO+ cells pooled with CCR7-negative TemRA cells. CDR3: CASSIWGAGTEAFF. The CDR3 DNA follows: TGTGCCAGTAGTATATGGGGGGCCGGAACTGAAGCTTTCTTT.